The T cell receptor beta chain under discussion was sequenced for a study of identical twins. MiXCR, run by TCRdb on the 5' RACE reads, gives a single entry per CDR3 protein. The table records about 520,000 distinct CDR3 sequences, about 20% of them present only once. These data were also filed under a second study, of T cells expressing NK-cell markers.

Sequencing was performed on CD4+ T cells sorted from blood. The receptor comes from a woman under 30 in good health.

CDR3 bases: TGTGCCAGCATCCTCGCCAGCGGCGGGCACTCTGGAAACACCATATATTTT. Translated, it gives CASILASGGHSGNTIYF. V gene TRBV12-3 or TRBV12-4 combines with J gene TRBJ1-3, with D hard to call. This CDR3 has 17 amino acids. Deletions cut 7 bases from V and 0 bases from J, with 19 bases between.